A single sample gave rise to the 2 T cell receptor beta chains below, sequenced in a study of beta chain features in type 1 diabetes. Regarding the study as a whole: Moderately but significantly shorter TCRB CDR3s were found in Type 1 diabetes patients in all four CD4+ subsets.

Reverse transcribing all isolated RNA meant expressed TCRB transcripts were sequenced. Only in-frame clones appear in the TCRdb table, and some are missing; sequencing was by immunoSEQ multiplex PCR. The data show some 290,000 clones, with roughly an eighth seen just once and 0.015% to 0.02% held by the top ten. These receptors lack a known antigen. The sequencing input was naive CD4+ T cells from blood. The source of these receptors is a man younger than 45 with type 1 diabetes.

V usage is TRBV6-5 and J usage is TRBJ2-7; D may be TRBD2 (5 bases). The CDR3 loop spans 13 amino acids. The germline CDR1 and CDR2 sequences are MNHEY and SVGAGI. Trimming shortened V by 6 bases and J by 4 bases, and 13 bases separated the two germline ends. The CDR3 reads CASRTPRGYEQYF. DNA of the CDR3: TGTGCCAGCAGAACCCCCCGGGGATACGAGCAGTACTTC.

This chain links TRBV5-1 with TRBJ2-7; D possibly corresponds to TRBD1 (6 bases). The CDR3 sequence is 17 residues long. CDR1 SGHRS and CDR2 YFSETQ come from the germline V gene. V was shortened by 4 bases and J by 5 bases, with 25 bases between the two germline ends. CDR3 nucleotide sequence: TGCGCCAGCAGCCTGATACCGTTGGACAGATTACTCCACGAGCAGTACTTC. Protein: CASSLIPLDRLLHEQYF.